This TCR beta chain stems from a study of blood T cell repertoires in COVID-19. The overall study: The study drew acute and convalescent COVID-19 samples from the United States, Italy and Spain. T cells, B-cell-depleted T cells, or PBMCs supplied cDNA or gDNA.

Seattle participants joined during active infection and were tracked over time. Methods used by the authors: Estimation of nucleated cell counts relied on the amplification of reference gene primers. Sequencing was performed with immunoSEQ multiplex PCR; in TCRdb, only in-frame clones are kept and a portion is missing. D and trimming were read from the DNA, whereas the V and J calls and clone size are those reported in that table. The table records about 300,000 clones, 90% of them present only once. Trimming pared 6 bases from V and 4 bases from J, leaving 19 bases between. CDR3 length: 15 amino acids. Per germline, CDR1 MNHEY and CDR2 SVGAGI.

The clonotype was recovered from a woman in her 30s with COVID-19, enrolled during active disease. The gene calls are TRBV6-5 and TRBJ2-7; no clear D. Sequenced sample: peripheral blood. The DNA of the CDR3 is TGTGCCAGCAGCCGGGTCCCCCAATCATCATACGAGCAGTACTTC. It is translated as CASSRVPQSSYEQYF.